The 11 T cell receptor beta chains below come from one sample, sequenced in a study of blood T cells in healthy people across ages. The authors ran a second PCR of about 6 to 11 cycles using a sample-barcoded 5' primer and a J-beta primer mix. TCRdb independently ran MiXCR on the 5' RACE reads; one entry per CDR3 protein. Here the sample spans 1.5 million to 2 million distinct CDR3 sequences, 40% to 55% being singletons. The specimen sequenced was blood. Receptors originate from a woman aged 40 to 55 in good health.

This clonotype was seen a handful of times. V usage is TRBV21-1 and J usage is TRBJ2-3; the table's D call of TRBD1 was not tested on the DNA. TRBV21-1 is shown as a pseudogene. The CDR3 loop spans 18 amino acids. The CDR3 reads CASSSIWRGLKNTDTQYF. In nucleotides, the CDR3 is TGTGCCAGCAGCAGTATCTGGCGGGGGCTGAAGAACACAGATACGCAGTATTTT.

The table lists this clonotype with a few counts. The chain recombines TRBV29-1 with TRBJ2-7, with D possibly matching TRBD1 (6 bases). V was clipped by 6 bases and J by 3 bases, with 21 bases between them. CDR3 length: 15 residues. Germline V gives CDR1 SQVTM, CDR2 ANQGSEA. The CDR3 DNA reads TGCAGCGTCGCATCAGCCGGGACAAATTTCTACGAGCAGTACTTC. It is translated as CSVASAGTNFYEQYF.

The chain is built from TRBV25-1 and TRBJ2-5; D is undetermined. Germline CDR1 MGHDK, CDR2 SYGVNS. The CDR3 is 13 amino acids. V was shortened by 2 bases and J by 11 bases, with 15 bases between the two germline ends. The CDR3 spells CASSELGMVEQYF. CDR3 DNA: TGTGCCAGCAGTGAACTAGGAATGGTAGAGCAGTACTTC.

A word on this clonotype: At one end the junction does not follow the germline gene, possibly because of a read error. The J gene is TRBJ1-4, the V gene TRBV29-1; D is unclear. This CDR3 has 12 residues. Germline-derived CDR1 and CDR2 are SQVTM and ANQGSEA. The CDR3 loop is CSVEEWGEELFF. The CDR3 DNA reads as TGCAGCGTTGAAGAGTGGGGTGAAGAACTGTTTTTT.

The chain is built from TRBV12-3 or TRBV12-4 and TRBJ2-3; tentatively, D is TRBD2 (5 bases). Trimming shortened V by 7 bases and J by 4 bases, and 15 bases separated the two germline ends. The CDR3 has 14 amino acids. The CDR3 is CASTATTAPDTQYF. The CDR3 DNA follows: TGTGCCAGCACCGCGACTACCGCCCCAGATACGCAGTATTTT.

This clonotype has a handful of counts. This sequence joins TRBV20-1 and TRBJ2-5, with TRBD2 matching 10 bases. The CDR3 covers 17 residues. The V segment lost 1 base and the J segment 6 bases; nucleotides outside the gene matches: 14. The germline V gene encodes CDR1 DFQATT and CDR2 SNEGSKA (reference sequence). CDR3 sequence (DNA): TGCAGTGCTAGAGCGAGCGATAAGCGGGGGGGCTTACAGACCCAGTACTTC. Its protein is CSARASDKRGGLQTQYF.

The gene calls are TRBV6-5 and TRBJ2-7; D is unresolved. The V end lost 8 bases, the J end lost 3 bases, and 8 bases lay between the germline ends. This CDR3 has 11 amino acids. Germline assignment: CDR1 MNHEY and CDR2 SVGAGI. CDR3 DNA: TGTGCCAGCGGCAGCAACTACGAGCAGTACTTC. Its protein is CASGSNYEQYF.

On this clonotype: The junction differs from germline at one of its ends, possibly a read error. The chain carries TRBV7-8 and TRBJ1-6; D remains unclear. The length of the CDR3 is 17 residues. Germline lookup yields CDR1 SGHVS and CDR2 FQNEAQ. This CDR3 is CASSLPSAGAYNSPPHF. CDR3 coding DNA: TGTGCCAGCAGCCTTCCATCGGCGGGCGCCTATAATTCACCCCCCCACTTT.

The chain has TRBV7-2 and TRBJ2-3, with TRBD2 matching over 10 bases. Germline values: CDR1 SGHTA, CDR2 FQGNSA. V dropped 1 base and J dropped 1; count of bases not matched to a gene: 11. The length of the CDR3 is 19 residues. The CDR3 loop is CASSLDVLAGTRGTDTQYF. As DNA, the CDR3 is TGTGCCAGCAGCTTAGATGTACTAGCGGGAACCCGAGGCACAGATACGCAGTATTTT.

V is TRBV12-3 or TRBV12-4 and J is TRBJ1-1; D not certain. Trimming left V 11 bases short and J 4 bases short, with 11 bases between. The CDR3 runs to 11 residues. The CDR3 bases are TGTGCCGCGCAGCGGGGCACTGAAGCTTTCTTT. Its translation is CAAQRGTEAFF.

The genes are TRBV7-3 and TRBJ2-1; D may be TRBD2 (6 bases). The J call is doubtful: the DNA matches TRBJ2-7 better. CDR3 length: 14 amino acids. Germline CDR1 and CDR2: SGHTA and FQGTGA. The CDR3 DNA reads as TGTGCCAGCAGCTTAAGGGGGACTGACAATGAGCAGTACTTC. Amino acid sequence: CASSLRGTDNEQYF.